This paragraph covers one TCR beta chain sequence. This entry comes from a study of CD8 T cells in Susac syndrome. Whole-study context: About 6 sequenced Susac syndrome patients had clinically active disease, while eight or nine were in remission.

Random hexamers were used to reverse transcribe the RNA input (about 0.45 to 1 ug). The immunoSEQ assay covered 54 Vbeta and 13 Jbeta segments for CDR3. One entry per CDR3 protein, called by TCRdb with MiXCR from the immunoSEQ multiplex PCR reads. The repertoire has just under 95,000 distinct CDR3 sequences, roughly 94% of them found once; the top ten carry about 0.29%. The CDR3 runs 13 residues. From germline, CDR1 is DFQATT and CDR2 SNEGSKA (reference sequence). The ends were cut back, 3 bases at V and 4 bases at J, with 13 bases in the middle. TEMRA cells underwent FACS enrichment and CD8+ and CD4+ T cells underwent negative isolation.

Sequenced material: CD4+ T cells from PBMCs. The TCR sequence derives from a human donor with Susac syndrome. The chain has TRBV20-1 and TRBJ2-7, with D possibly matching TRBD1 (6 bases). The CDR3 DNA reads TGCAGTGCTAGCGGGACAAACCTTTACGAGCAGTACTTC. This encodes CSASGTNLYEQYF.